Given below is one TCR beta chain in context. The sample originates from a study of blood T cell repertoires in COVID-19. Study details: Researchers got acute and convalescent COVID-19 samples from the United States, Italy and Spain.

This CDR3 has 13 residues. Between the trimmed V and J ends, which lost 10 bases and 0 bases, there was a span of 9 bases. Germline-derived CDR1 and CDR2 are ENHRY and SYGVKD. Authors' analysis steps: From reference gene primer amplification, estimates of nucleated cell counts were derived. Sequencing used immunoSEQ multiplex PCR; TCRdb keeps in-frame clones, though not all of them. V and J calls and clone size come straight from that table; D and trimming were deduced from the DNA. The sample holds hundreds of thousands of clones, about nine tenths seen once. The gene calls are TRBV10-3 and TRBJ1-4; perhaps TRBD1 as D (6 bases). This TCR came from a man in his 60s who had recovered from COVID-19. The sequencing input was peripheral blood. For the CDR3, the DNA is TGTGCCACAGCAGGGGCAACTAATGAAAAACTGTTTTTT. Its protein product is CATAGATNEKLFF.